Described below is a single TCR beta chain sequence and its context. What it recognizes is unknown. The CDR3 extends over 18 amino acids. CDR1 and CDR2 from the germline V gene are SGHVS and FQNEAQ. Trimming cost V 3 bases and J 1 base; bases outside gene matches: 11. MiXCR, applied by TCRdb to the reads, yields one record per CDR3 protein. This sample has approximately 65,000 distinct CDR3 sequences, with around 20% found just once. This record comes from a study of T cell repertoires in cytomegalovirus infection. Across the whole study: CMV epitopes used comprised recently identified HLA-C-restricted ones and well-studied HLA-B-restricted ones. Carrying CMV and the relevant HLA type showed in public TCR beta signatures. Points from the study as a whole: Of the TCR beta families, the public ones yielded a cumulative frequency that identified carriers of CMV plus the relevant HLA. Dominating the ex vivo response were HLA-C-restricted CMV-specific TCR beta clonotypes.

This TCR was sampled from a human donor in good health (CMV status not recorded). Some clones in this sample may be carry-over from other donors' samples. This material consisted of CD8+ T cells from cultured PBMCs, taken from culture after CMV antigen stimulation. The rearrangement joins TRBV7-8 to TRBJ1-1; 10 nucleotides align to TRBD1. The CDR3 here is CASSFSRGDRGTNTEAFF. CDR3 DNA sequence: TGTGCCAGCAGCTTCTCAAGAGGGGACAGGGGAACGAACACTGAAGCTTTCTTT.